The 2 T cell receptor beta chains listed next were all sequenced from one sample in a study of regulatory T cells in long-lasting Graves disease. Specified time point: newly diagnosed GD, antithyroid drugs for less than 3 months. With RNA extracted from PBMCs as input, the TCR library was made. Through Arm-PCR of CDR3 regions and iRepertoire HTBI primers, TCR beta libraries were built. TCRdb called the multiplex PCR reads again in MiXCR, with one record for every CDR3 protein. The data hold some 230,000 distinct CDR3 sequences, with approximately 20% observed a single time. This sample comprised peripheral blood mononuclear cells (PBMCs), obtained at new diagnosis, from a patient treated with antithyroid drugs. These receptors came from a female donor with Graves disease.

This clonotype has only a few counts. This chain joins TRBV9 and TRBJ1-1; D is possibly TRBD1 (5 bases). Germline CDR1 and CDR2: SGDLS and YYNGEE. There are 13 residues in the CDR3. Trimming left V 6 bases short and J 3 bases short, with 12 bases between. The CDR3 sequence: CASTLGGDTEAFF. CDR3 sequence (DNA): TGTGCCAGCACCCTCGGAGGGGACACTGAAGCTTTCTTT.

In this sample, this clonotype turned up many times. The CDR3 DNA sequence: TGCGCCAGCAGTGAGAGCCGCTACGAGCAGTACTTC. It translates to CASSESRYEQYF. V usage is TRBV10-2 and J usage is TRBJ2-7; D remains unclear. Trimming removed 2 bases from V and 3 bases from J, with 5 bases in between. The CDR3 is 12 amino acids. Germline CDR1 is WSHSY and CDR2 is SAAADI.